The clone carrying this T cell receptor beta chain appeared a few times. No antigen is known for it. This sample is part of a study of CD8+ T cells in alopecia areata. Findings and caveats of the study: Tofacitinib did not eliminate many expanded lesional clones from scalp or blood.

V dropped 3 bases and J dropped 5 bases, with 11 bases sitting between them. Germline V gene lookup returns CDR1 WSHSY and CDR2 SAAADI. The CDR3 is 14 residues long. As the sequencing template, cDNA was produced by extracting RNA and reverse transcribing it. Profiled with immunoSEQ multiplex PCR; TCRdb holds only in-frame clones, not every one. Here the sample spans 100,000 or so clones, roughly 60% being singletons. The treatment denotes: oral pan-JAK inhibitor, 5-10 mg twice daily. This TCR derives from a human donor with alopecia areata. V gene TRBV10-2 combines with J gene TRBJ1-3, with D tentatively TRBD1 (6 bases). Sequencing was performed on CD8+ T cells sorted from blood, taken between weeks 55 and 65, from a patient treated with tofacitinib. The DNA of the CDR3 is TGCGCCAGCAGTGACGGGACATCTAGAAACACCATATATTTT. Protein: CASSDGTSRNTIYF.